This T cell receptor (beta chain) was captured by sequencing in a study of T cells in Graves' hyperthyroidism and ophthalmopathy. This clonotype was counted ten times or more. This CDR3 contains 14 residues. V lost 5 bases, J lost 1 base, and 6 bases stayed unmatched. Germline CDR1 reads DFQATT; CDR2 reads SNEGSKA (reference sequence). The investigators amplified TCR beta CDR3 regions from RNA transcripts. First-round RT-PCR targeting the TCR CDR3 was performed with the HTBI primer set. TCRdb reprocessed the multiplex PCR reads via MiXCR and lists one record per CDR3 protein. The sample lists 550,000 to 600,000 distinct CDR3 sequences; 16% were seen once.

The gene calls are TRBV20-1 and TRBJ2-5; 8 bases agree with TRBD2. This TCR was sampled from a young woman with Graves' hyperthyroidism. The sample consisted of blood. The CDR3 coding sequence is TGCAGTGCTGTCAGCGGGAGTGGCCAAGAGACCCAGTACTTC. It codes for CSAVSGSGQETQYF.